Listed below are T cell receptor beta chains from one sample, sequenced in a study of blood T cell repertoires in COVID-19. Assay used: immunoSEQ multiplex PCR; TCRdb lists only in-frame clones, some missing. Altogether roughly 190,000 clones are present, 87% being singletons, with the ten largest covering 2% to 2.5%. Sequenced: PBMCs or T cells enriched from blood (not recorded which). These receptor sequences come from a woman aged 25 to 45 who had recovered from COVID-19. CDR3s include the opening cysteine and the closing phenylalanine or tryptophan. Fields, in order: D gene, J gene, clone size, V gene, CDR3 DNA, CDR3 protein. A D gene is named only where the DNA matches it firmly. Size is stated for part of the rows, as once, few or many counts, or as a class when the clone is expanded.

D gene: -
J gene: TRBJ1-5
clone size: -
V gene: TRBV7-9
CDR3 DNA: TGTGCCAGCAGCTTAGCGCGTGTCGCGGGCAATCAGCCCCAGCATTTT
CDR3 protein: CASSLARVAGNQPQHF

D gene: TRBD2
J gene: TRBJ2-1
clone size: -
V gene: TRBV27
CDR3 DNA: TGTGCCAGCAGTTCTAGACTAGCGGGAGGGCTAGGGAATGAGCAGTTCTTC
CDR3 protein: CASSSRLAGGLGNEQFF

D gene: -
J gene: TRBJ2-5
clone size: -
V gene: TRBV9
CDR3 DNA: TGTGCCAGCAGCGTAGACCTAGGAGAGACCCAGTACTTC
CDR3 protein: CASSVDLGETQYF

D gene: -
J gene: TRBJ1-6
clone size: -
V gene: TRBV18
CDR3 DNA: TGTGCCAGCTCACCGGGCGGGAATAATTCACCCCTCCACTTT
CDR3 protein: CASSPGGNNSPLHF

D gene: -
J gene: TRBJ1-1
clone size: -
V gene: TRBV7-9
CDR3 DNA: -
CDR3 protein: CASSFLWSQGTEAFF

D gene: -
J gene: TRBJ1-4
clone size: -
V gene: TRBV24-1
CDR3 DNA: TGTGCCACCAGTGATTTCCTTAAAGTTACGGCTAATGAAAAACTGTTTTTT
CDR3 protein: CATSDFLKVTANEKLFF

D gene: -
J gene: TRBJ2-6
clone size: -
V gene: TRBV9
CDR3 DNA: TGTGCCAGCAGCGCCGTAGCTGGGGCCAACGTCCTGACTTTC
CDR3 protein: CASSAVAGANVLTF

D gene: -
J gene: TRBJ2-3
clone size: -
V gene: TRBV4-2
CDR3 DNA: TGTGCCAGCAGCCAATGGGACTGGACAGATACGCAGTATTTT
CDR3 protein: CASSQWDWTDTQYF

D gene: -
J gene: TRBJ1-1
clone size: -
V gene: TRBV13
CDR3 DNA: TGTGCCAGCAGCCTCGGTGCGGGGGACACTGAAGCTTTCTTT
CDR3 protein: CASSLGAGDTEAFF

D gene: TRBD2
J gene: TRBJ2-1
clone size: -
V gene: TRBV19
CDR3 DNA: TGTGCCAGTAGTATAGAATCAGCGGGGCTAGGACTCCTAAGCTCCTACAATGAGCAGTTCTTC
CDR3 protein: CASSIESAGLGLLSSYNEQFF

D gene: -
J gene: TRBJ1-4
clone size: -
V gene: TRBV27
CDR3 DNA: TGTGCCAGCGGGGGGGGAATTAATGAAAAACTGTTTTTT
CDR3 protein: CASGGGINEKLFF

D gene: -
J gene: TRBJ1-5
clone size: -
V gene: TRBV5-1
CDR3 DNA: TGCGCCAGCAGCTTGGCCGGGCAGGGCTGGGATCAGCCCCAGCATTTT
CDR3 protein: CASSLAGQGWDQPQHF

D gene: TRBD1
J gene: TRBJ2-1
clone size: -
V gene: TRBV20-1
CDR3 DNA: TGCAGTGCTAGTGAGGGGGCCTCCTACAATGAGCAGTTCTTC
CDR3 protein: CSASEGASYNEQFF

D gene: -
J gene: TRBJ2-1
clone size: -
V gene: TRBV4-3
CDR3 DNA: TGCGCCAGCAGCCAAGATGCGCTTTACAATGAGCAGTTCTTC
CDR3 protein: CASSQDALYNEQFF

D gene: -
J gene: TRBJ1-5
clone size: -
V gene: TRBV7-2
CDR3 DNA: TGTGCCAGCTCCTCCAGGGACAATCAGCCCCAGCATTTT
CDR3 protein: CASSSRDNQPQHF

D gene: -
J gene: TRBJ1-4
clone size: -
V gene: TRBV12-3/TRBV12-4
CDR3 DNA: TGTGCCAGCAGGATACAGGGTGAAAAACTGTTTTTT
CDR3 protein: CASRIQGEKLFF

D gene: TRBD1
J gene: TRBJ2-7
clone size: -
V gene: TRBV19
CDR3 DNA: TGTGCCACTATGCAGGGGGCCGGTTACGAGCAGTACTTC
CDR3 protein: CATMQGAGYEQYF

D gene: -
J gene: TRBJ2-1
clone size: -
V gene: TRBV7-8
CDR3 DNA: TGTGCCAGCAGCTTCAGTTACAATGAGCAGTTCTTC
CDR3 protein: CASSFSYNEQFF

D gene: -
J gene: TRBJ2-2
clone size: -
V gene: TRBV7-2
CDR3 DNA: TGTGCCAGCAGCTTAGCAGGGGCCGGGGAGCTGTTTTTT
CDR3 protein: CASSLAGAGELFF

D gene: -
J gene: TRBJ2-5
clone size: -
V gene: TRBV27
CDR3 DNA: TGTGCCAGCAGTTCGAGTGAGACCCAGTACTTC
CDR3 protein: CASSSSETQYF

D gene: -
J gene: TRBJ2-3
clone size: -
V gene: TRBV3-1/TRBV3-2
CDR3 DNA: TGTGCCAGCAGCCAAGTTTCGTCGGGGGGCACAGATACGCAGTATTTT
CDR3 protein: CASSQVSSGGTDTQYF

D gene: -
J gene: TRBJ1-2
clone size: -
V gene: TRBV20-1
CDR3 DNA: TGCAGTGCTAGATCGCAGGGCTACACCTTC
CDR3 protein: CSARSQGYTF

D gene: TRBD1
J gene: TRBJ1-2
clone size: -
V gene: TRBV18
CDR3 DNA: TGTGCCAGCTCGAATGTACCCCGGGACAGGGTATTCGGCTACACCTTC
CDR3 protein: CASSNVPRDRVFGYTF

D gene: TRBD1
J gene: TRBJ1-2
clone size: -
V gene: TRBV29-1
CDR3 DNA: TGCAGCGTTGAACAGGGGGAAATCTACACCTTC
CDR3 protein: CSVEQGEIYTF

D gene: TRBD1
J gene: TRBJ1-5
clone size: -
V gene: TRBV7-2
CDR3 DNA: TGTGCCAGCAGCTTAGAGACAGGGGTGCATCAGCCCCAGCATTTT
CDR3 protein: CASSLETGVHQPQHF

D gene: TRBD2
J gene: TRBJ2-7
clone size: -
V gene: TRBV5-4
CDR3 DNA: TGTGCCAGCAGCTTCCAGACTAGCGGGACCCAGAAGGGGGAGCAGTACTTC
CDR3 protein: CASSFQTSGTQKGEQYF

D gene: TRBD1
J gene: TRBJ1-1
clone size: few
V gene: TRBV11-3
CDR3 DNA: TGTGCCAGCAGCAAGGACAGGACCAACACTGAAGCTTTCTTT
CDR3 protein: CASSKDRTNTEAFF

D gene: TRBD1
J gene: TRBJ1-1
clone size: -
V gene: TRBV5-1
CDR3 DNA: TGCGCCAGCAGCCTAGACAGGGCCTCGAACACTGAAGCTTTCTTT
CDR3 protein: CASSLDRASNTEAFF

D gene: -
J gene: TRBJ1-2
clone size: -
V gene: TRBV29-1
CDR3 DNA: TGCAGCGTCGGGGACTCCGCCAACTATGGCTACACCTTC
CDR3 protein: CSVGDSANYGYTF

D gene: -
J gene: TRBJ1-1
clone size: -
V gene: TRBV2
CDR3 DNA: TGTGCCAGCAGTGGTACGCTCCGGGTAAACACTGAAGCTTTCTTT
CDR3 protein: CASSGTLRVNTEAFF

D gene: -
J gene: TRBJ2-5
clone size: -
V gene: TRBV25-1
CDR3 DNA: TGTGCCAGCAGTAGAGGGGGCCAAGAGACCCAGTACTTC
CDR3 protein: CASSRGGQETQYF

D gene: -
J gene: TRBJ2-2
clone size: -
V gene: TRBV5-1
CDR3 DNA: TGCGCCAGCAGCTTGGGACTGAACACCGGGGAGCTGTTTTTT
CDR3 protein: CASSLGLNTGELFF

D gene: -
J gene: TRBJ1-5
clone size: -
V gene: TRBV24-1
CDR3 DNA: TGTGCCACCAGTGACCCAAGTATAGGCAATCAGCCCCAGCATTTT
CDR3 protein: CATSDPSIGNQPQHF